The TCR beta chain described here comes from a study of T cell responses to AZD1222 COVID-19 vaccine. The study, taken as a whole, reports: Most donors were white British, females outnumbered males, and clonal diversity was possibly underestimated. The reported proportion of spike-specific TCRs targeting unmutated variant regions was nearly half. Along spike, vaccine-associated CD4 TCRs were found throughout, with dominance at 160-218 and 743-854. In all cases, repertoires were sampled only after the peak T cell response.

Generated by immunoSEQ multiplex PCR, the TCRdb table keeps only in-frame clones and is missing some. The sample carries over 150,000 clones, 80% to 90% recorded once. In germline, CDR1 is LGHNA, CDR2 YNFKEQ. Trimming removed 4 bases from V and 2 bases from J, with 14 bases in between. This CDR3 spans 16 amino acids. As for this clone: Its antigen remains unidentified.

V gene TRBV4-2 combines with J gene TRBJ1-4, with D perhaps TRBD1 (6 bases). Material: peripheral blood, obtained on day 0 of AZD1222 vaccination. The TCR originated in an adult in good health. The CDR3 region has the DNA TGTGCCAGCAGCCGGCCAACAGGGCCCACTAATGAAAAACTGTTTTTT. Translation: CASSRPTGPTNEKLFF.